A selection of T cell receptor beta chains follows, all from one sample in a study of blood T cells in healthy people across ages. TCRdb analysed the 5' RACE reads with MiXCR anew, one entry per CDR3 protein. This sample carries about 1.8 million distinct CDR3 sequences, around 50% of them seen once, and the ten largest clones take approximately 2.1%. The sample comprised blood. These receptors originate from a woman aged 40 to 55 in good health. CDR3s include the opening cysteine and the closing phenylalanine or tryptophan. The order of the fields is D gene, J gene, V gene, clone size, CDR3 DNA, CDR3 protein. The D gene is left open where the match is weak. Clone size, where shown, is once, few, many, or a class for clones that have expanded.

.	TRBJ1-6	TRBV20-1	.	TGCAGTGCTAGAGATCTGGGGGTCGGCTATAATTCACCCCTCCACTTT	CSARDLGVGYNSPLHF
.	TRBJ1-6	TRBV13	once	TGTGCCAGCAGCAACAACCAGGGATTCAATTCACCCCTCCACTTT	CASSNNQGFNSPLHF
.	TRBJ2-1	TRBV3-1	.	TGTGCCAGCAGCCAATCTGTCAATGAGCAGTTCTTC	CASSQSVNEQFF
.	TRBJ2-3	TRBV4-3	few	TGCGCCAGCAGCCATCTCCCGGTTGATACGCAGTATTTT	CASSHLPVDTQYF
.	TRBJ2-3	TRBV5-4	.	TGTGCCAGCAGCTCGAGGGCGCGTTTTGATACGCAGTATTTT	CASSSRARFDTQYF
TRBD2	TRBJ2-1	TRBV11-3	.	TGTGCCAGCAGCACGGGACTAGCGTTTCGTGAGCAGTTCTTC	CASSTGLAFREQFF
TRBD2	TRBJ2-3	TRBV20-1	few	TGCAGTGCTAGAGATGCGGCTAGCGGGGGAAGGGCAGATACGCAGTATTTT	CSARDAASGGRADTQYF
.	TRBJ2-3	TRBV20-1	many	TGCAGTGCTAGAGACTTGGATACGCAGTATTTT	CSARDLDTQYF
TRBD1	TRBJ2-3	TRBV4-2	.	TGTGCCAGCGGCAGGGGGCAGAACACAGATACGCAGTATTTT	CASGRGQNTDTQYF
TRBD1	TRBJ1-1	TRBV9	.	TGTGCCAGCAGCGGGGCAGGGGGCCGGGGAGCTTTCTTT	CASSGAGGRGAFF
TRBD1	TRBJ1-4	TRBV5-1	.	TGCGCCAGCATGGGACAGGGGCGGGAAAAACTGTTTTTT	CASMGQGREKLFF
.	TRBJ2-5	TRBV2	few	TGTGCCAGCAGATCTTGGGGTGGAGAGACCCAGTACTTC	CASRSWGGETQYF
.	TRBJ2-3	TRBV10-3	.	TGTGCCATCAGGCCCCCATCGGGAGATACGCAGTATTTT	CAIRPPSGDTQYF
TRBD2	TRBJ2-1	TRBV18	once	TGTGCCAGCTCACCGGGAGCGGGGGGGACTACCTACAATGAGCAGTTCTTC	CASSPGAGGTTYNEQFF
TRBD1	TRBJ1-6	TRBV6-5	few	TGTGCCAGCAGTTACTCGAGGGACAGCTTAGGTTCACCCCTCCACTTT	CASSYSRDSLGSPLHF
.	TRBJ2-7	TRBV7-2	.	TGTGCCAGCAGCCCGGAGGGGGTGTCCTACGAGCAGTACTTC	CASSPEGVSYEQYF
.	TRBJ2-5	TRBV3-1	.	TGTGCCAGCAGCCTTTCTCAGACCCAGTACTTC	CASSLSQTQYF
.	TRBJ2-1	TRBV11-2	once	TGTGCCAGCAGCTTAGATCCAAGAACCAATGAGCAGTTCTTC	CASSLDPRTNEQFF
.	TRBJ2-7	TRBV4-3	once	TGCGCCAGCAGCCAACTCCGGGACGGCAATGTATCCTACGAGCAGTACTTC	CASSQLRDGNVSYEQYF
.	TRBJ2-3	TRBV20-1	.	TGCAGTGCTAAACAGCCCCCAGATACGCAGTATTTT	CSAKQPPDTQYF
.	TRBJ2-5	TRBV12-3/TRBV12-4	.	TGTGCCAGCAGGCGGCAGTCCCAAGAGACCCAGTACTTC	CASRRQSQETQYF
TRBD2	TRBJ2-3	TRBV27	.	TGTGCCAGCAGCCCCTTGGGACTAGACGCGGCAGATACGCAGTATTTT	CASSPLGLDAADTQYF
TRBD1	TRBJ2-1	TRBV12-3/TRBV12-4	once	TGTGCCAGCAGTTTTGGACAGGAGTCTATTCGCAATGAGCAGTTCTTC	CASSFGQESIRNEQFF
TRBD2	TRBJ2-5	TRBV4-3	few	TGCGCCAGCAGCCACGGGACTACGGGAGAGACCCAGTACTTC	CASSHGTTGETQYF
TRBD1	TRBJ2-1	TRBV7-3	many	TGTGCCAGCAGAGAGGACAGGGGTAATGAGCAGTTCTTC	CASREDRGNEQFF
TRBD1	TRBJ2-4	TRBV2	few	TGTGCCAGCAGTACTCGGACAGGGAAAAACATTCAGTACTTC	CASSTRTGKNIQYF
.	TRBJ2-3	TRBV2	.	TGTGCCCCCTTCGGGCAGGGAAGCACAGATACGCAGTATTTT	CAPFGQGSTDTQYF
.	TRBJ2-3	TRBV5-1	.	TGCGCCAGCAGCCATGGAGCAGCCACAGATACGCAGTATTTT	CASSHGAATDTQYF
.	TRBJ2-3	TRBV20-1	.	TGCAGTGCTAGGTGGGGGGCGGGTACAGATACGCAGTATTTT	CSARWGAGTDTQYF
.	TRBJ1-4	TRBV7-6	.	TGTGCCAGCAGCTTAGAGCGGCAGCCCGGCCGAAAACTGTTTTTT	CASSLERQPGRKLFF
.	TRBJ1-2	TRBV20-1	.	TGCAGTGCTACCGACGGTGTTAACTATGGCTACACCTTC	CSATDGVNYGYTF
.	TRBJ2-5	TRBV25-1	.	TGTGCCAGCAGTACTATTGTAAGGGGGATTCAAGAGACCCAGTACTTC	CASSTIVRGIQETQYF
.	TRBJ1-4	TRBV7-9	.	TGTGCCAGCAGCTTAGCGCGCCAGACTAACGAAAAACTGTTTTTT	CASSLARQTNEKLFF
.	TRBJ2-3	TRBV11-2	.	TGTGCCAGCAGCTTGACAGGTTGGGATACGCAGTATTTT	CASSLTGWDTQYF
.	TRBJ2-5	TRBV5-1	few	TGCGCCAGCAATGACGGGGCTCGGGAGACCCAGTACTTC	CASNDGARETQYF
.	TRBJ2-5	TRBV3-1	.	TGTGCCAGCATAGGGGTGAGAGAGACCCAGTACTTC	CASIGVRETQYF
TRBD2	TRBJ2-1	TRBV4-3	.	TGCGCCAGCAGCCAAGATTTGAGACTAGCACAGGTCTCCTACAATGAGCAGTTCTTC	CASSQDLRLAQVSYNEQFF
TRBD1	TRBJ2-1	TRBV25-1	.	TGTGCCAGCAGTGCTCACGGACAGGGCTATGAGTTCTTC	CASSAHGQGYEFF
.	TRBJ1-2	TRBV6-7	.	TGTGCCAGCAGTCGGGACGGGCCTAGCTATGGCTACACCTTC	CASSRDGPSYGYTF
TRBD2	TRBJ2-7	TRBV4-2	.	TGTGCCAGCAGCCTGGATAGCGGGAGCACCAACGAGCAGTACTTC	CASSLDSGSTNEQYF
.	TRBJ2-7	TRBV7-9	.	TGTGCCAGCAGCGGAACAGGTCCCCTTTCCTACGAGCAGTACTTC	CASSGTGPLSYEQYF